This is a list of T cell receptor beta chains from one sample in a study of immune cell composition in non-small cell lung cancer. Sequenced by immunoSEQ multiplex PCR; TCRdb stores in-frame clones only, minus some. The sample has about 1,000 clones, over 65% seen once. The source material was non-adjacent lung tissue. The origin of the receptors is a human donor with non-small cell lung cancer. CDR3s include the opening cysteine and the closing phenylalanine or tryptophan. A D gene is named only where the DNA matches it firmly. Clone size is stated in some rows and not others, as once, few, many or a class when expanded.

CDR3nt: TGTGCCAGCGGATGGGGGGGCACTAATGAAAAACTGTTTTTT
CDR3aa: CASGWGGTNEKLFF
d_gene: .
v_gene: TRBV6-5
j_gene: TRBJ1-4
abundance: once

CDR3nt: TGCAGCGTTGAGGGCAGGGCCTACGAGCAGTACTTC
CDR3aa: CSVEGRAYEQYF
d_gene: .
v_gene: TRBV29-1
j_gene: TRBJ2-7
abundance: .

CDR3nt: TGTGCCAGCAGTCAAATTTTCGCGGGTACTGAAAAACTGTTTTTT
CDR3aa: CASSQIFAGTEKLFF
d_gene: .
v_gene: TRBV28
j_gene: TRBJ1-4
abundance: .

CDR3nt: TGTGCCAGCAGCCGCCGACACGCGGGCGGGGAGCTGTTTTTT
CDR3aa: CASSRRHAGGELFF
d_gene: .
v_gene: TRBV7-2
j_gene: TRBJ2-2
abundance: .

CDR3nt: TGTGCCAGCAGTTACAGGGACCCGAACACCGGGGAGCTGTTTTTT
CDR3aa: CASSYRDPNTGELFF
d_gene: .
v_gene: TRBV6-6
j_gene: TRBJ2-2
abundance: few

CDR3nt: TGCGCCAGCAGCTTGGAGGGGGCATACAATGAGCAGTTCTTC
CDR3aa: CASSLEGAYNEQFF
d_gene: TRBD1
v_gene: TRBV5-1
j_gene: TRBJ2-1
abundance: .

CDR3nt: TGTGCCACTGACAGGGGGGACAATGAGCAGTTCTTC
CDR3aa: CATDRGDNEQFF
d_gene: TRBD1
v_gene: TRBV2
j_gene: TRBJ2-1
abundance: .

CDR3nt: TGTGCCAGCATTTCTACGGGGAGCACAGATACGCAGTATTTT
CDR3aa: CASISTGSTDTQYF
d_gene: .
v_gene: TRBV2
j_gene: TRBJ2-3
abundance: .

CDR3nt: TGTGCCAGCAGTTTATCACGACGGAACCCCTTTCATGAAGCTTTCTTT
CDR3aa: CASSLSRRNPFHEAFF
d_gene: .
v_gene: TRBV27
j_gene: TRBJ1-1
abundance: .

CDR3nt: TGTGCCAGCAGCCAAGGGGGTACTGGAAACACCATATATTTT
CDR3aa: CASSQGGTGNTIYF
d_gene: .
v_gene: TRBV4-2
j_gene: TRBJ1-3
abundance: .

CDR3nt: TGTGCCAGCTCTGGCGGGACAGGGTCCATTCAGTACTTC
CDR3aa: CASSGGTGSIQYF
d_gene: TRBD1
v_gene: TRBV28
j_gene: TRBJ2-4
abundance: .

CDR3nt: TGTGCCAGCAGCCTAGTATCTAGCGGGGGGGCCAATGAGCAGTTCTTC
CDR3aa: CASSLVSSGGANEQFF
d_gene: TRBD2
v_gene: TRBV7-6
j_gene: TRBJ2-1
abundance: .

CDR3nt: TGTGCCAGCAGCTCTTGGACAGAAGCTTTCTTT
CDR3aa: CASSSWTEAFF
d_gene: .
v_gene: TRBV5-8
j_gene: TRBJ1-1
abundance: .

CDR3nt: TGTGCCAGCAGCGTAGGACACCCCGGGGAGCTGTTTTTT
CDR3aa: CASSVGHPGELFF
d_gene: .
v_gene: TRBV9
j_gene: TRBJ2-2
abundance: .

CDR3nt: TGTGCCAGCTCCCCTAGCGGGGTCACAGATACGCAGTATTTT
CDR3aa: CASSPSGVTDTQYF
d_gene: TRBD2
v_gene: TRBV2
j_gene: TRBJ2-3
abundance: .

CDR3nt: TGCGCCAGCAGCCAAGAAGGTTGGGAGGGTAAGACTTTC
CDR3aa: CASSQEGWEGKTF
d_gene: TRBD2
v_gene: TRBV4-3
j_gene: TRBJ2-6
abundance: .

CDR3nt: TGTGCCAGCTCGCCACTGGATACTAGCACAGATACGCAGTATTTT
CDR3aa: CASSPLDTSTDTQYF
d_gene: .
v_gene: TRBV9
j_gene: TRBJ2-3
abundance: .

CDR3nt: TGTGCCAGCAGCTTGAGCGGACTAGCGGCCCTTGAGGAGACCCAGTACTTC
CDR3aa: CASSLSGLAALEETQYF
d_gene: TRBD2
v_gene: TRBV9
j_gene: TRBJ2-5
abundance: .